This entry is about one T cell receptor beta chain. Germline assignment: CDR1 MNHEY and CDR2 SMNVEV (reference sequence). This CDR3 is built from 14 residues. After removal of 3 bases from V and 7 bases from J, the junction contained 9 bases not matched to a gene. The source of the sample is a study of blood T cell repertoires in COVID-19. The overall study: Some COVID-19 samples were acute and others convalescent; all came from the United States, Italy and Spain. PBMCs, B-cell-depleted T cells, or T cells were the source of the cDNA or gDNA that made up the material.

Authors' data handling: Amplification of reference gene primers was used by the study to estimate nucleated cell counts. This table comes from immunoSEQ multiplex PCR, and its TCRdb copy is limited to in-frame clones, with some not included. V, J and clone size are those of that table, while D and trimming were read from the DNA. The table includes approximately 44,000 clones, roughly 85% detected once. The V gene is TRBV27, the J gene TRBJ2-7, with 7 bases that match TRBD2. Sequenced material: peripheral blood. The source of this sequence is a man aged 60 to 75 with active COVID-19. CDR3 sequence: CASSFMAGVGEQYF. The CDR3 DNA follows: TGTGCCAGCAGTTTCATGGCGGGAGTTGGTGAGCAGTACTTC.